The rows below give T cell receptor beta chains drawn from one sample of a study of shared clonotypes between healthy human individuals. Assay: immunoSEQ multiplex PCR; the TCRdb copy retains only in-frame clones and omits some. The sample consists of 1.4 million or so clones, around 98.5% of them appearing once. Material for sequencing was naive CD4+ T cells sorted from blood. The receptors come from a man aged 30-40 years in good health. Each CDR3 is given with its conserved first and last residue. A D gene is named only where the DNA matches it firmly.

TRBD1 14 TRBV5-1 CASSLEAWTGGYTF
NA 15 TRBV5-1 CASSLYPGNTGELFF
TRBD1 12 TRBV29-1 CSLGTADYGYTF
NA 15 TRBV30 CAWSSLENSYNEQFF
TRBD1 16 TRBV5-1 CASSPNGQGALETQYF
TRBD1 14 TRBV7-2 CATSAGTGFDEQYF
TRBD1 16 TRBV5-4 CASSLGQGNANYGYTF
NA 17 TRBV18 CASSPLDRHSGANVLTF
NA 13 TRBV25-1 CASSDRSYNEQFF
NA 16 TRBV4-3 CASSRLSGGSSYEQYF
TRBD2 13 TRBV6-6 CASSSKRESEQYF
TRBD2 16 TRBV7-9 CASNPLESGTTDTQYF
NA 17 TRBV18 CASSPGLAAIVKETQYF
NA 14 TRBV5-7 CASSFQGTNEKLFF